This is a list of T cell receptor beta chains from one sample in a study of T-cell reconstitution after alpha-beta-depleted transplantation in children. From the PCR reads, TCRdb called clonotypes with MiXCR, one entry per CDR3 protein. The sample has approximately 250,000 distinct CDR3 sequences, more than 20% seen once. Sequencing was performed on PBMCs, taken before TCRalphabeta/CD19-depleted stem cell transplant. The receptors here all came from a girl aged 2-15 years with Fanconi anemia, due to receive a stem cell transplant. Each CDR3 is given with its conserved first and last residue. The order of the fields is clone size, D gene, V gene, J gene, CDR3 DNA, CDR3 protein. D genes are given only for firm matches. Not all rows give a size; the values are once, few, many and, for expanded clones, a class.

size: many
D: .
V: TRBV20-1
J: TRBJ1-1
DNA: TGCAGTGCTAGAGTTGCCAGAGGGAGGGGTGAAGCTTTCTTT
CDR3: CSARVARGRGEAFF

size: .
D: .
V: TRBV21-1
J: TRBJ2-1
DNA: TGTGCCAGAGCCCCCTCTGCGAACAATGAGCAGTTCTTC
CDR3: CARAPSANNEQFF

size: many
D: TRBD2
V: TRBV23-1
J: TRBJ2-5
DNA: TGCGCCAGCAGTCATGAAGTAGCGGGGGGCCAAGAGACCCAGTACTTC
CDR3: CASSHEVAGGQETQYF

size: .
D: .
V: TRBV6-4
J: TRBJ1-1
DNA: TGTGCCAGCAGTGTTGGGTTGAACACTGAAGCTTTCTTT
CDR3: CASSVGLNTEAFF

size: few
D: TRBD2
V: TRBV29-1
J: TRBJ2-7
DNA: TGCAGCGTCGGACTAGCGGGCTACGAGCAGTACTTC
CDR3: CSVGLAGYEQYF

size: .
D: .
V: TRBV7-3
J: TRBJ2-1
DNA: TGTGCCAGCAGCCCGGGAGTGGCATACAATGAGCAGTTCTTC
CDR3: CASSPGVAYNEQFF

size: few
D: TRBD2
V: TRBV5-1
J: TRBJ2-1
DNA: TGCGCCAGCAACGGACTAGAGGGTGTGGGAGAGCAGTTCTTC
CDR3: CASNGLEGVGEQFF

size: .
D: .
V: TRBV4-1
J: TRBJ2-2
DNA: TGCGCCAGCAGCCAAGGCCGTCTCGGGGAGCTGTTTTTT
CDR3: CASSQGRLGELFF

size: many
D: TRBD2
V: TRBV20-1
J: TRBJ2-3
DNA: TGCAGTGCTAGTTTAAGCGGGAGGGATACGCAGTATTTT
CDR3: CSASLSGRDTQYF

size: .
D: .
V: TRBV20-1
J: TRBJ1-5
DNA: TGCAGTGCTAGAGGAAGTGCAGCCTTGCCCAATCAGCCCCAGCATTTT
CDR3: CSARGSAALPNQPQHF

size: many
D: TRBD2
V: TRBV12-3/TRBV12-4
J: TRBJ2-7
DNA: TGTGCCAGCAAAGTAGCGGGACTGGTCTACGAGCAGTACTTC
CDR3: CASKVAGLVYEQYF

size: many
D: .
V: TRBV6-5
J: TRBJ2-4
DNA: TGTGCCAGCAGTTACCAGACTGTAGCCAAAAACATTCAGTACTTC
CDR3: CASSYQTVAKNIQYF

size: .
D: TRBD1
V: TRBV7-3
J: TRBJ2-6
DNA: TGTGCCAGCAGCGAGACAGGGATCGGGGCCAACGTCCTGACTTTC
CDR3: CASSETGIGANVLTF

size: many
D: TRBD2
V: TRBV20-1
J: TRBJ2-7
DNA: TGCAGTGCTTGTCGACTAGCGGGGGCCTCCTACGAGCAGTACTTC
CDR3: CSACRLAGASYEQYF

size: .
D: TRBD2
V: TRBV7-3
J: TRBJ2-1
DNA: TGTGCCAGCAGCAACGGGAGGGCGGGTGAGCAGTTCTTC
CDR3: CASSNGRAGEQFF

size: few
D: .
V: TRBV21-1
J: TRBJ2-7
DNA: TGTGCCAGCAGCATTGCCGGGACTAACCCCTACGAGCAGTACTTC
CDR3: CASSIAGTNPYEQYF

size: many
D: .
V: TRBV29-1
J: TRBJ2-1
DNA: TGCAGCGTTGACCCCCAGGGAGGTCAGTTCTTC
CDR3: CSVDPQGGQFF

size: .
D: .
V: TRBV29-1
J: TRBJ2-3
DNA: TGCAGCGCCCGCTTGGCTCTCACAGATACGCAGTATTTT
CDR3: CSARLALTDTQYF

size: .
D: TRBD1
V: TRBV2
J: TRBJ2-1
DNA: TGTGCCACCCCGTACCTGTCCTGGGACAGGCCCTACAATGAGCAGTTCTTC
CDR3: CATPYLSWDRPYNEQFF

size: .
D: TRBD2
V: TRBV5-1
J: TRBJ2-2
DNA: TGCGCCAGCCGGGGAGGACTAGCGGGAGCGAGCACCGGGGAGCTGTTTTTT
CDR3: CASRGGLAGASTGELFF

size: many
D: TRBD2
V: TRBV6-1
J: TRBJ2-1
DNA: TGTGCCAGCAGTGAATCGGGACTAGCGGGGGGCCTTTACAATGAGCAGTTCTTC
CDR3: CASSESGLAGGLYNEQFF

size: many
D: .
V: TRBV29-1
J: TRBJ1-1
DNA: TGCAGCGTTGCGAGCACAGTGAACACTGAAGCTTTCTTT
CDR3: CSVASTVNTEAFF

size: .
D: .
V: TRBV6-5
J: TRBJ2-1
DNA: TGTGCCAGCAGTTACCCCCTCAAACTAGACGAGCAGTTCTTC
CDR3: CASSYPLKLDEQFF

size: few
D: .
V: TRBV7-9
J: TRBJ2-3
DNA: TGTGCCAGCAGCGTTCACACAGATACGCAGTATTTT
CDR3: CASSVHTDTQYF

size: few
D: TRBD1
V: TRBV28
J: TRBJ2-7
DNA: TGTGCCAGCAGAGGGACAGTCCTTTCCTACGAGCAGTACTTC
CDR3: CASRGTVLSYEQYF

size: .
D: TRBD1
V: TRBV27
J: TRBJ2-7
DNA: TGTGCCAGCAGTTTGGCCATCAACAGGGGCTTGTCTTATCACGAGCAGTACTTC
CDR3: CASSLAINRGLSYHEQYF

size: few
D: .
V: TRBV5-1
J: TRBJ2-3
DNA: TGCGCCAGCAGCCCCCGTGCCGGGGCTAGCGTAGGTGATACGCAGTATTTT
CDR3: CASSPRAGASVGDTQYF

size: few
D: .
V: TRBV29-1
J: TRBJ1-2
DNA: TGCAGCGTTGGGCCAGGGGCTATTGATGGCTACACCTTC
CDR3: CSVGPGAIDGYTF

size: many
D: .
V: TRBV14
J: TRBJ2-7
DNA: TGTGCCAGCACCCAAAGTTTGGGAGGGGGCGGCTACGAGCAGTACTTC
CDR3: CASTQSLGGGGYEQYF

size: many
D: TRBD1
V: TRBV6-5
J: TRBJ2-2
DNA: TGTGCCAGCACTCGGACAGGGAAGGCCGGGGAGCTGTTTTTT
CDR3: CASTRTGKAGELFF

size: many
D: TRBD2
V: TRBV11-2
J: TRBJ2-1
DNA: TGTGCCAGCAGCTTGATCCGACTAGCGGGAGGGCTCGACAATGAGCAGTTCTTC
CDR3: CASSLIRLAGGLDNEQFF

size: few
D: .
V: TRBV29-1
J: TRBJ1-5
DNA: TGCAGCGCGAGAGGCAGGGGAGACAATCAGCCCCAGCATTTT
CDR3: CSARGRGDNQPQHF

size: .
D: .
V: TRBV14
J: TRBJ1-4
DNA: TGTGCCAGCAGCCGGACATCCTGGAGAGAAAATGAAAAACTGTTTTTT
CDR3: CASSRTSWRENEKLFF